The sequence of this TCR beta chain was determined in a study of beta chain features in type 1 diabetes. Findings of the study overall: Shortening of TCRB CDR3s, moderate but significant, appeared in all four CD4+ subsets of Type 1 diabetes patients. The naive, central memory and Treg TCRB repertoires looked more alike in patients than they did in healthy donors.

In its sample, this clone was seen a few times. What it recognizes is unknown. Every isolated RNA sample was fully reverse transcribed, so sequencing captured expressed TCRB transcripts. Generated by immunoSEQ multiplex PCR, the TCRdb table keeps only in-frame clones and is missing some. In the table there are roughly 160,000 clones, 6.5% to 10% of which are singletons. Trimming pared 5 bases from V and 2 bases from J, leaving 13 bases between. The CDR3 is made up of 15 amino acids. Germline values: CDR1 LNHDA, CDR2 SQIVND (reference sequence). The J gene is TRBJ1-5, the V gene TRBV19; D perhaps matches TRBD1 (6 bases). Material for sequencing was central memory CD4+ T cells from blood. The sequence was collected from a young woman with type 1 diabetes. The DNA of the CDR3 is TGTGCCAGTAGTGGTTACAGGGAAGGCAATCAGCCCCAGCATTTT. The encoded protein is CASSGYREGNQPQHF.